The T cell receptor beta chain described here comes from a study of identical twins. General study points: While abundant cord blood beta clonotypes carried fewer insertions, memory repertoires showed no such pattern.

CDR1 is DFQATT and CDR2 is SNEGSKA in the germline V gene (reference sequence). V was clipped by 5 bases and J by 4 bases; unmatched bases: 4. The CDR3 runs to 13 residues. This clonotype was seen at least ten times. Its specificity is unknown. TCRdb called the 5' RACE reads again in MiXCR, with one record for every CDR3 protein. Among approximately 300,000 distinct CDR3 sequences listed, 7.5% to 9.5% were seen once. The same sample was also studied in work on yellow fever vaccine responses in identical twins. That paper notes: After vaccination, twins' T cell response reportedly seemed partly convergent, partly personalized.

This chain uses TRBV20-1 with TRBJ2-7; 11 bases are shared with TRBD1. Material for sequencing was CD8+ T cells sorted from blood. The TCR was taken from a woman between 18 and 29 years old in good health. The CDR3 loop reads CSAPDRGLYEQYF. The CDR3 DNA follows: TGCAGTGCTCCGGACAGGGGGCTTTACGAGCAGTACTTC.